Each of the 18 T cell receptor beta chains below was sequenced from the same sample in a study of molecular identifiers for immune sequencing clone quantification. TCRdb reprocessed the PCR reads with MiXCR, giving one entry per CDR3 protein. The sample holds around 460,000 distinct CDR3 sequences; around 21% are singletons and the top ten take under 0.85%. What was sequenced was naive CD8+ T cells from blood, with Jurkat cell RNA spiked in. Subset indicated: FACS-sorted CD8+CD4-CCR7+CD45RA+ naive T cells. Every receptor here comes from a human donor in good health. Some libraries in this study had Jurkat cell RNA spiked in.

This clonotype was detected ten times or more. The V gene is TRBV27, the J gene TRBJ2-7; D is ambiguous. The CDR3 is 13 residues long. Trimming took 2 bases from V and 3 from J, leaving 8 bases between them. Germline CDR1 MNHEY, CDR2 SMNVEV (reference sequence). The CDR3 nucleotides are TGTGCCAGCAGTTTAGCACCGAACTACGAGCAGTACTTC. Its translation: CASSLAPNYEQYF.

CDR3 region: CSARIEVLAGGPETQYF. CDR3 in DNA: TGCAGTGCTAGAATAGAAGTTCTAGCGGGGGGGCCAGAGACCCAGTACTTC. The V call is TRBV20-1, the J call TRBJ2-5, with 12 bases fitting TRBD2. The germline gives CDR1 DFQATT, CDR2 SNEGSKA (reference sequence). J was trimmed by 4 bases and V by 2 bases; bases with no gene match: 11. CDR3 length: 17 residues.

This clonotype occurred many times. V is TRBV20-1 and J is TRBJ2-5, with 9 bases lining up with TRBD1. The CDR3 runs 12 residues. Germline V gene data show CDR1 as DFQATT and CDR2 as SNEGSKA (reference sequence). V lost 6 bases to trimming and J lost 7 bases; unmatched junction nucleotides: 6. Written as DNA, the CDR3 is TGCAGTGCCAGGGACAGGGACGGGACCCAGTACTTC. It codes for CSARDRDGTQYF.

Remarks on this clonotype: A much larger clone lies a single base off, so this may be a read error. The V call is TRBV7-9, the J call TRBJ1-5, with unresolved D. This CDR3 is 12 amino acids long. Germline CDR1 SEHNR, CDR2 FQNEAQ (reference sequence). Trimming shortened V by 6 bases and J by 4 bases, and 7 bases separated the two germline ends. DNA of the CDR3: TGTGCCAGCAGTAGGGAAAATCAGCCCCAGCATTTT. Amino acids: CASSRENQPQHF.

The sample holds a few counts of this clonotype. V and J are TRBV28 and TRBJ2-7; D gene uncertain. V was shortened by 3 bases and J by 4 bases, with 10 bases between the two germline ends. The CDR3 runs to 13 residues. Germline V gene lookup returns CDR1 MDHEN and CDR2 SYDVKM. The CDR3 sequence is CASSFAIPYEQYF. The CDR3 DNA reads TGTGCCAGCAGTTTCGCAATTCCTTACGAGCAGTACTTC.

Remarks on this clonotype: A read error may explain this, as a much larger clone is one base away. CDR3 residues: CASSLGGGSETFF. The CDR3 nucleotides read TGTGCCAGCAGCTTAGGAGGGGGAAGTGAAACTTTCTTT. V and J are TRBV7-2 and TRBJ1-1, with a weak D call TRBD1 (6 bases). Germline assignment: CDR1 SGHTA and CDR2 FQGNSA. CDR3 size: 13 residues.

Only a few counts were recorded for this clonotype. The genes are TRBV6-2 or TRBV6-3 and TRBJ2-7, with 13 bases matching TRBD2. J lost 6 bases, V lost 5 bases, and 7 bases had no gene match. Per germline, CDR1 MNHEY and CDR2 SVGEGT. The CDR3 consists of 15 residues. CDR3 residues: CASSHPGLAGSEQYF. The DNA for the CDR3 is TGTGCCAGCAGTCATCCGGGACTAGCGGGAAGCGAGCAGTACTTC.

This clonotype was seen ten or more times. The chain is built from TRBV29-1 and TRBJ2-5; 12 bases align to TRBD1. The CDR3 sequence is 15 residues long. The ends lost 6 bases at V and 4 bases at J; junction bases unmatched: 9. Looked up from germline, CDR1 is SQVTM and CDR2 is ANQGSEA. DNA of the CDR3: TGCAGCGTGAATGGGGACAGGGGGCAGCGAGAGACCCAGTACTTC. Translation gives CSVNGDRGQRETQYF.

The chain recombines TRBV12-3 or TRBV12-4 with TRBJ2-1; D is ambiguous. This CDR3 has 15 residues. V was trimmed by 5 bases and J by 5 bases, leaving 16 bases between them. The CDR3 reads CASSVQVLGDNEQFF. The CDR3 DNA reads as TGTGCCAGCAGTGTGCAAGTGCTAGGTGACAATGAGCAGTTCTTC.

There are many counts of this clonotype. The chain carries TRBV11-2 and TRBJ2-7; D is possibly TRBD2 (6 bases). The V and J ends lost 2 bases and 3 bases respectively, with 17 bases between them. Germline V gene sequence: CDR1 SGHAT, CDR2 FQNNGV. The CDR3 is made up of 16 amino acids. The CDR3: CASSLILPGLYYEQYF. CDR3 DNA sequence: TGTGCCAGCAGCTTAATACTACCGGGACTGTACTACGAGCAGTACTTC.

This clonotype has a handful of counts. The V and J genes are TRBV29-1 and TRBJ2-5; 11 positions agree with TRBD2. V shed 2 bases, J shed 9 bases, and the junction held 8 bases outside the gene matches. This CDR3 comprises 14 residues. Germline V gene sequence: CDR1 SQVTM, CDR2 ANQGSEA. In DNA form, the CDR3 reads TGCAGCGTTGAATGGGGACTAGCGGCGGAGGCCCAGTACTTC. Amino acid sequence: CSVEWGLAAEAQYF.

The V call is TRBV5-6, the J call TRBJ2-1, with 7 bases matching TRBD2. The germline CDR1 and CDR2 sequences are SGHDT and YYEEEE. J lost 7 bases, V lost 1 base, and 11 bases had no gene match. There are 16 residues in the CDR3. The CDR3 is CASSLPWAGVGNEQFF. DNA of the CDR3: TGTGCCAGCAGCTTGCCATGGGCGGGAGTGGGTAATGAGCAGTTCTTC. The variable domain in full, with the rest retrieved from reference TRBV5-6 and TRBJ2-1, is DAGVTQSPTHLIKTRGQQVTLRCSPKSGHDTVSWYQQALGQGPQFIFQYYEEEERQRGNFPDRFSGHQFPNYSSELNVNALLLGDSALYLCASSLPWAGVGNEQFFGPGTRLTVL.

Ten or more counts support this clonotype. This chain links TRBV20-1 with TRBJ2-2; D is possibly TRBD1 (5 bases). CDR1 is DFQATT and CDR2 is SNEGSKA in the germline V gene (reference sequence). V was clipped by 5 bases and J by 1 base, with 14 bases between them. This CDR3 spans 15 amino acids. CDR3 sequence: CSAPVQGLNTGELFF. CDR3 DNA: TGCAGTGCTCCAGTCCAGGGTCTGAACACCGGGGAGCTGTTTTTT.

This clonotype was recorded at least ten times. V is TRBV19 and J is TRBJ2-2; D gene uncertain. Trimming removed 7 bases from V and 7 bases from J, with 7 bases in between. This CDR3 region has 11 residues. The germline V gene has CDR1 LNHDA and CDR2 SQIVND (reference sequence). The CDR3 sequence: CASKRGGELFF. In nucleotides, the CDR3 is TGTGCCAGTAAGCGAGGCGGGGAGCTGTTTTTT.

In its sample, this clonotype was seen a few times. V gene TRBV4-2 combines with J gene TRBJ2-7, with 9 bases matching TRBD2. Germline V CDR1 and CDR2: LGHNA, YNFKEQ. The CDR3 extends over 16 amino acids. After removal of 3 bases from V and 0 bases from J, the junction contained 6 bases not matched to a gene. In DNA form, the CDR3 reads TGTGCCAGCAGCCAGGACCTTAGCGGGGGCTCCTACGAGCAGTACTTC. This codes for CASSQDLSGGSYEQYF.

In this sample, this clonotype turned up a few times. The CDR3 is CASMGRGAHSETQYF. The CDR3 DNA reads TGTGCCAGCATGGGGCGGGGAGCCCACTCAGAGACCCAGTACTTC. The gene calls are TRBV25-1 and TRBJ2-5; weak D call: TRBD2 (6 bases). Germline-derived CDR1 and CDR2 are MGHDK and SYGVNS. The CDR3 runs to 15 residues. V was shortened by 7 bases and J by 4 bases, with 19 bases between the two germline ends.

With regard to this clonotype: This may stem from a read error, because a much larger clone lies one nucleotide away. The rearrangement uses TRBV6-5 and TRBJ2-3; D not resolved. The CDR3 sequence is 16 residues long. Germline CDR1 is MNHEY and CDR2 is SVGAGI. The V and J ends lost 0 bases and 4 bases respectively, with 14 bases between them. The DNA for the CDR3 is TGTGCCAGCAGTTACTCTGCCAGTGAAGGCGCAGATACGCAGTATTTT. The encoded protein is CASSYSASEGADTQYF.

This clonotype showed up many times. For the CDR3, the DNA is TGTGCCAGCAGCTCTAGCGGGAGTGTCGACAATGAGCAGTTCTTC. Translating gives CASSSSGSVDNEQFF. This chain joins TRBV11-2 and TRBJ2-1, with 10 nucleotides matching TRBD2. This CDR3 spans 15 amino acids. V was pared by 4 bases and J by 5 bases, with 5 bases of the junction left unmatched. Germline assignment: CDR1 SGHAT and CDR2 FQNNGV.